This TCR beta chain was recovered during a study of blood T cell repertoires in COVID-19. Study information: The United States, Italy and Spain supplied acute and convalescent COVID-19 samples. In each case, the material was cDNA or gDNA derived from T cells, B-cell-depleted T cells, or PBMCs.

With 3 bases removed from V and 0 bases from J, the gap between germline ends came to 10 bases. The germline gives CDR1 MDHEN, CDR2 SYDVKM. This CDR3 is built from 15 residues. Profiling relied on immunoSEQ multiplex PCR, and the TCRdb table lists in-frame clones only, not all of them. Here the sample spans more than 250,000 clones, 75% to 85% being singletons. The chain uses TRBV28 and TRBJ2-3; TRBD2 might be the D (5 bases). Sample: peripheral blood. The clonotype was recovered from a man aged 50-59 years with active or convalescent COVID-19. In nucleotides, the CDR3 is TGTGCCAGCAGTTTCAATGGACTTAGCACAGATACGCAGTATTTT. Translated: CASSFNGLSTDTQYF.